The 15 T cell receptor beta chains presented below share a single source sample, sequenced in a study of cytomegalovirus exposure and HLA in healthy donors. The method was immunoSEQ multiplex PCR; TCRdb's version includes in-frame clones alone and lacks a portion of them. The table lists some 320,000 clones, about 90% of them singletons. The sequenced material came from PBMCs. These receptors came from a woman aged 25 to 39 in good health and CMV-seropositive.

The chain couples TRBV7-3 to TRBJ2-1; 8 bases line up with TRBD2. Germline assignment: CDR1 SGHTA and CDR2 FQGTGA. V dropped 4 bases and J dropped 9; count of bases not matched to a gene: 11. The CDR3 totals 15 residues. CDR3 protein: CASSSLGAGGSEQFF. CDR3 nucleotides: TGTGCCAGCAGCTCCTTGGGGGCGGGAGGCAGTGAGCAGTTCTTC.

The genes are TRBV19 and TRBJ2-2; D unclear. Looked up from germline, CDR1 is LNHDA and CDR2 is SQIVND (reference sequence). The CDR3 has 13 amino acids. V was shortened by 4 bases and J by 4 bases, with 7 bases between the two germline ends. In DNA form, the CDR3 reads TGTGCCAGTAGTACTCTTGTCACCGGGGAGCTGTTTTTT. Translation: CASSTLVTGELFF.

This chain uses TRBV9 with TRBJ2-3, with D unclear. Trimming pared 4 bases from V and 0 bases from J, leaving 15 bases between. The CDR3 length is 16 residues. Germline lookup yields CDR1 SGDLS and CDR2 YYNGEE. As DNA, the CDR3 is TGTGCCAGCAGCTCCCAGACGACCGACAGCACAGATACGCAGTATTTT. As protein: CASSSQTTDSTDTQYF.

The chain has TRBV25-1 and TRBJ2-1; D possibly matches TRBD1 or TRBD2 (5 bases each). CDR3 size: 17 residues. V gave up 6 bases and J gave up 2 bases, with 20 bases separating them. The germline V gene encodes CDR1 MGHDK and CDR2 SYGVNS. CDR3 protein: CASSRERGLAPYNEQFF. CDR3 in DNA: TGTGCCAGCAGCCGTGAGAGGGGCCTGGCTCCCTACAATGAGCAGTTCTTC.

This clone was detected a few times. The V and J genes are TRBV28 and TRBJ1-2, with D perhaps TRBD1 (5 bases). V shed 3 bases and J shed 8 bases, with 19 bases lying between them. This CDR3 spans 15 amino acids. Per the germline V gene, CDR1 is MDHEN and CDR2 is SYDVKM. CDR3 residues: CASSFIPAQGPGYTF. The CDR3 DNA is TGTGCCAGCAGTTTTATTCCGGCCCAGGGTCCCGGCTACACCTTC.

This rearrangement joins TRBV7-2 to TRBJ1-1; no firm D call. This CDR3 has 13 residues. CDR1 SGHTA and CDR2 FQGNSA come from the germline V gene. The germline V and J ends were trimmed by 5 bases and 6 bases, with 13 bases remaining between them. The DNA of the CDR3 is TGTGCCAGCAGCGCCCGAGCGGGCGCTGAAGCTTTCTTT. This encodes CASSARAGAEAFF.

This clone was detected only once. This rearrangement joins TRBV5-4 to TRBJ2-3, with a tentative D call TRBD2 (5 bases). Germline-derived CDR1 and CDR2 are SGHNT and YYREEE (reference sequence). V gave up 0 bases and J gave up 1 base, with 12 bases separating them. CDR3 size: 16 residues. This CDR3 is CASSLAGVAGTDTQYF. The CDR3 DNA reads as TGTGCCAGCAGCTTGGCCGGGGTAGCCGGCACAGATACGCAGTATTTT.

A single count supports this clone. For the CDR3, the DNA is TGCGCCAGCAGCCCAAAGGGACAGACTACCTACGAGCAGTACTTC. Encoded protein: CASSPKGQTTYEQYF. The chain links TRBV5-1 to TRBJ2-7; 7 bases map to TRBD1. Germline V CDR1 and CDR2: SGHRS, YFSETQ. This CDR3 region has 15 residues. V lost 4 bases to trimming and J lost 2 bases; unmatched junction nucleotides: 9.

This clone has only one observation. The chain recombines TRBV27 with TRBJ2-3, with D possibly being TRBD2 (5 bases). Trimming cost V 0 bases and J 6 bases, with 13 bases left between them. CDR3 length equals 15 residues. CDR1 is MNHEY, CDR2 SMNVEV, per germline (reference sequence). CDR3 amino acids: CASSLSRAPLDTQYF. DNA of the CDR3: TGTGCCAGCAGTTTATCGAGGGCGCCCCTCGATACGCAGTATTTT.

CDR3 nucleotide sequence: TGTGCCAGCCGTAGCACCAGGGCTGGCTACACCTTC. Amino acids: CASRSTRAGYTF. The chain is built from TRBV9 and TRBJ1-2; D is possibly TRBD1 (5 bases). The CDR3 has 12 residues. The V end was cut by 7 bases, the J end by 7 bases, with 14 bases between. The V gene's germline CDR1 is SGDLS and CDR2 YYNGEE.

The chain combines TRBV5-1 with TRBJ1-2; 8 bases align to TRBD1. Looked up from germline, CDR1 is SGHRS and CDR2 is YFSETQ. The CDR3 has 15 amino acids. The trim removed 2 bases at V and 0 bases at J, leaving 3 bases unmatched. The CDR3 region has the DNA TGCGCCAGCAGCTTACAGGGGGGAACTAACTATGGCTACACCTTC. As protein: CASSLQGGTNYGYTF.

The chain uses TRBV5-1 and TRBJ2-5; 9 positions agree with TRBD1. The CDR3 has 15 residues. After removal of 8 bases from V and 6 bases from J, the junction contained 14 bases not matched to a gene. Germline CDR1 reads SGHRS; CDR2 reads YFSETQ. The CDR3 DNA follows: TGCGCCAGTCACTCCGGGACAGGGAGTTTGAAGACCCAGTACTTC. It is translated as CASHSGTGSLKTQYF.

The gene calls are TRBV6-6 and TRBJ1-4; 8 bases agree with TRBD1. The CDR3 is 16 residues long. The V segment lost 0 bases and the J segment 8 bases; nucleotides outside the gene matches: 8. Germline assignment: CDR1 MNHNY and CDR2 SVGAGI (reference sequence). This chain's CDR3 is CASSYSLSTGGEKLFF. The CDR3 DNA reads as TGTGCCAGCAGTTACTCGCTTTCCACAGGGGGGGAAAAACTGTTTTTT.

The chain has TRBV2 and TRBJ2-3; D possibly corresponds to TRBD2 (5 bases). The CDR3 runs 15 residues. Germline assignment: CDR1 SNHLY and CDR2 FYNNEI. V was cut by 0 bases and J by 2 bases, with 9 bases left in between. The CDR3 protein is CASSEALALTDTQYF. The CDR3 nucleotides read TGTGCCAGCAGTGAAGCGCTAGCTCTCACAGATACGCAGTATTTT.

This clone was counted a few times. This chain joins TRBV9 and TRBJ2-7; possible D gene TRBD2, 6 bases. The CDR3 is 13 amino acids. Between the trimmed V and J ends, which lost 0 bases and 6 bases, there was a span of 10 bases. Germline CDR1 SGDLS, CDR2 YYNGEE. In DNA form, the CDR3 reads TGTGCCAGCAGCGTAGCGGGGGTTGGCGAGCAGTACTTC. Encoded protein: CASSVAGVGEQYF.